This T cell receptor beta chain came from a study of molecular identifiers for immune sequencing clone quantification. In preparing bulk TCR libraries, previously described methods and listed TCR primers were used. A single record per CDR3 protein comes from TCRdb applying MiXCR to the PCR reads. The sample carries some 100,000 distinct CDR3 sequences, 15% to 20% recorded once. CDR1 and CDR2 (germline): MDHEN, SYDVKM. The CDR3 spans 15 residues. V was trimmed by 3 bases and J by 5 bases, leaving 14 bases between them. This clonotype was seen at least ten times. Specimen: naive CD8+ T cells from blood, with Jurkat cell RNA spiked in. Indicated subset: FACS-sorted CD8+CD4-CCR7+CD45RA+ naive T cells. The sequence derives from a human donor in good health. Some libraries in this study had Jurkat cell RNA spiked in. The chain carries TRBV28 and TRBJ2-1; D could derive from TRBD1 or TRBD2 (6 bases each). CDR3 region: CASSFRGLRDNEQFF. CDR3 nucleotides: TGTGCCAGCAGTTTCAGGGGACTGAGAGACAATGAGCAGTTCTTC.